The 19 T cell receptor beta chains reported below all come from one sample, sequenced in a study of T cells in Graves' hyperthyroidism and ophthalmopathy. The source material, RNA transcripts, was used to amplify TCR beta CDR3 regions. During a first-round RT-PCR of the TCR CDR3, the HTBI primer set was used. TCRdb reprocessed the multiplex PCR reads with MiXCR, giving one entry per CDR3 protein. Of approximately 210,000 distinct CDR3 sequences in the sample, roughly 18% were seen once. Sequenced material: blood. Source of these receptors: a man between 50 and 59 years old with Graves' hyperthyroidism.

The V gene is TRBV6-5, the J gene TRBJ2-3, with a possible D match to TRBD1 (5 bases). The V end lost 2 bases, the J end lost 4 bases, and 13 bases lay between the germline ends. CDR1 and CDR2 (germline): MNHEY, SVGAGI. This CDR3 spans 15 amino acids. CDR3 sequence: CASSYRGLSSDTQYF. For the CDR3, the DNA is TGTGCCAGCAGTTACAGGGGTTTAAGTTCAGATACGCAGTATTTT.

Ten or more counts support this clonotype. DNA of the CDR3: TGTGCCAGCTACAGGGGGAGGGTCAATGAGCAGTTCTTC. Translating it yields CASYRGRVNEQFF. The chain is built from TRBV12-3 or TRBV12-4 and TRBJ2-1; tentatively, D is TRBD1 (8 bases). Trimming left V 8 bases short and J 6 bases short, with 14 bases between. CDR3 size: 13 residues.

This clonotype was found many times. This chain joins TRBV6-1 and TRBJ2-3, with D possibly matching TRBD1 (5 bases). V was cut by 0 bases and J by 4 bases, with 20 bases left in between. The CDR3 contains 18 residues. The V gene's germline CDR1 is MNHNS and CDR2 SASEGT. The CDR3 protein is CASSEALLAAGSSDTQYF. CDR3 in DNA: TGTGCCAGCAGTGAAGCGTTATTGGCGGCAGGGTCGTCAGATACGCAGTATTTT.

The chain is built from TRBV12-3 or TRBV12-4 and TRBJ1-4, with 7 positions matching TRBD1. The J segment lost 5 bases and the V segment lost 6 bases, leaving 6 bases of the junction unmatched. CDR3 size: 14 residues. CDR3 loop: CASSSGQLNEKLFF. The CDR3 coding sequence is TGTGCCAGCAGCTCGGGACAGCTAAATGAAAAACTGTTTTTT.

The chain joins TRBV4-1 to TRBJ2-1, with a weak D call TRBD1 (6 bases). The V gene lost 5 bases and the J gene lost 0 bases, with 11 bases spanning the gap. This CDR3 is built from 15 residues. Germline loops: CDR1 MGHRA, CDR2 YSYEKL. The CDR3 DNA follows: TGCGCCAGCAGCGGTCGACAGGACTCCTACAATGAGCAGTTCTTC. Translated: CASSGRQDSYNEQFF.

Many counts were recorded for this clonotype. The V call is TRBV5-1, the J call TRBJ1-1; 10 positions agree with TRBD1. With 4 bases clipped from V and 2 bases from J, the junction kept 5 bases outside the gene matches. Per the germline V gene, CDR1 is SGHRS and CDR2 is YFSETQ. The CDR3 spans 15 residues. CDR3 residues: CASSELTGGNTEAFF. The CDR3 DNA reads TGCGCCAGCAGCGAACTGACAGGGGGCAACACTGAAGCTTTCTTT.

V is TRBV30 and J is TRBJ2-7, with a weak D call TRBD1 (5 bases). The CDR3 extends over 12 amino acids. Germline CDR1 and CDR2: GTSNPN and SVGIG (reference sequence). V gave up 3 bases and J gave up 2 bases, with 8 bases separating them. CDR3 in DNA: TGTGCCTGGAGAGGGGCGACCTACGAGCAGTACTTC. Its protein is CAWRGATYEQYF.

The genes are TRBV4-2 and TRBJ2-1, with 13 bases aligning to TRBD2. Germline V CDR1 and CDR2: LGHNA, YNFKEQ. This CDR3 has 17 amino acids. The ends lost 0 bases at V and 7 bases at J; junction bases unmatched: 6. The CDR3 DNA reads as TGTGCCAGCAGCCAAGAGGGAACTAGCGGGAGGGGAAATGAGCAGTTCTTC. Amino acids: CASSQEGTSGRGNEQFF.

This clonotype was detected many times. V usage is TRBV3-1 and J usage is TRBJ1-1; D possibly corresponds to TRBD1 (5 bases). Germline CDR1 and CDR2: LGHDT and YNNKEL (reference sequence). V was cut by 1 base and J by 7 bases, with 13 bases left in between. This CDR3 has 14 amino acids. The CDR3 DNA follows: TGTGCCAGCAGCCAAGTTGCGGGGGTCGATGAAGCTTTCTTT. This encodes CASSQVAGVDEAFF.

This sequence joins TRBV9 and TRBJ2-1; no reliable D call. The CDR3 length is 13 residues. Trimming shortened V by 0 bases and J by 9 bases, and 10 bases separated the two germline ends. Per the germline V gene, CDR1 is SGDLS and CDR2 is YYNGEE. CDR3 region: CASSVVERGEQFF. CDR3 DNA: TGTGCCAGCAGCGTAGTAGAGCGTGGTGAGCAGTTCTTC.

The chain has TRBV20-1 and TRBJ2-1; 10 nucleotides match TRBD2. Per germline, CDR1 DFQATT and CDR2 SNEGSKA (reference sequence). Germline trimming cut 6 bases from V and 12 bases from J; bases unmatched to any gene: 20. The CDR3 sequence is 16 residues long. The CDR3 protein is CSALTRGSSGSPGQFF. Written as DNA, the CDR3 is TGCAGTGCCTTAACTCGTGGATCTAGCGGGAGCCCCGGGCAGTTCTTC.

This clonotype was seen many times. The chain joins TRBV12-3 or TRBV12-4 to TRBJ2-7; weak D call: TRBD1 (5 bases). With 0 bases removed from V and 4 bases from J, the gap between germline ends came to 7 bases. The CDR3 contains 13 residues. CDR3 protein: CASSLARQYEQYF. The CDR3 region has the DNA TGTGCCAGCAGTTTAGCGCGACAGTACGAGCAGTACTTC.

This clonotype has ten or more counts. This rearrangement joins TRBV2 to TRBJ1-5; TRBD1 agrees at 7 bases. Germline V gene data show CDR1 as SNHLY and CDR2 as FYNNEI. This CDR3 spans 12 amino acids. Trimming at V came to 6 bases and at J to 9 bases, leaving 5 bases not matched to a gene. Here the CDR3 DNA reads TGTGCCAGCAGCGGGACAGTTCCGCCCCAGCATTTT. Protein product: CASSGTVPPQHF.

The V call is TRBV14, the J call TRBJ2-2, with 7 bases fitting TRBD2. The germline gives CDR1 SGHDN, CDR2 FVKESK. The CDR3 has 14 amino acids. The V segment lost 0 bases and the J segment 6 bases; nucleotides outside the gene matches: 1. The CDR3 nucleotides are TGTGCCAGCAGCCAAGACCTAGCGGCCGGGGAGCTGTTTTTT. It encodes CASSQDLAAGELFF.

This sequence joins TRBV7-9 and TRBJ2-1, with D hard to call. The CDR3 runs 17 residues. With 1 base removed from V and 6 bases from J, the gap between germline ends came to 19 bases. Germline assignment: CDR1 SEHNR and CDR2 FQNEAQ (reference sequence). The CDR3 DNA is TGTGCCAGCAGCTTAGTTCGTCGATATCACCCCCCCAATGAGCAGTTCTTC. Translating it yields CASSLVRRYHPPNEQFF.

Many counts were recorded for this clonotype. This chain links TRBV6-1 with TRBJ2-2; 11 nucleotides align to TRBD1. The V segment lost 5 bases and the J segment 8 bases; nucleotides outside the gene matches: 7. Germline CDR1 MNHNS, CDR2 SASEGT. CDR3 size: 15 residues. The CDR3 region has the DNA TGTGCCAGCAGTCCCCGGACAGGGGGCCAGGGGGAGCTGTTTTTT. Translated: CASSPRTGGQGELFF.

Ten or more counts support this clonotype. V gene TRBV11-2 combines with J gene TRBJ1-4, with D perhaps TRBD1 (6 bases). Germline V gives CDR1 SGHAT, CDR2 FQNNGV. V lost 5 bases, J lost 7 bases, and 20 bases lay in between. The CDR3 sequence is 16 residues long. The CDR3 spells CASSALQGVLGEKLFF. The CDR3 bases are TGTGCCAGCAGCGCGTTACAGGGTGTTCTTGGTGAAAAACTGTTTTTT.

This clonotype was seen repeatedly, ten times or more. This chain links TRBV11-2 with TRBJ2-3; perhaps D is TRBD1 or TRBD2 (5 bases each). In germline, CDR1 is SGHAT, CDR2 FQNNGV. V lost 5 bases, J lost 1 base, and 13 bases lay in between. CDR3 length: 15 residues. The CDR3 reads CASSPPGARTDTQYF. The CDR3 DNA sequence: TGTGCCAGCAGCCCACCCGGGGCTCGCACAGATACGCAGTATTTT. Drawing the rest from reference TRBV11-2 and TRBJ2-3, the complete variable domain is EAGVAQSPRYKIIEKRQSVAFWCNPISGHATLYWYQQILGQGPKLLIQFQNNGVVDDSQLPKDRFSAERLKGVDSTLKIQPAKLEDSAVYLCASSPPGARTDTQYFGPGTRLTVL.

This clonotype was counted only a few times. V is TRBV19 and J is TRBJ2-1; 10 bases line up with TRBD2. The CDR3 consists of 17 residues. Losses at the gene ends were 4 bases for V and 3 bases for J; bases not matched to a gene: 9. Germline V CDR1 and CDR2: LNHDA, SQIVND (reference sequence). The CDR3 spells CASSTMGLARDYNEQFF. The CDR3 bases are TGTGCCAGTAGTACCATGGGACTAGCGAGGGACTACAATGAGCAGTTCTTC. Using reference TRBV19 and TRBJ2-1 for the parts outside the CDR3, the full variable domain is DGGITQSPKYLFRKEGQNVTLSCEQNLNHDAMYWYRQDPGQGLRLIYYSQIVNDFQKGDIAEGYSVSREKKESFPLTVTSAQKNPTAFYLCASSTMGLARDYNEQFFGPGTRLTVL.